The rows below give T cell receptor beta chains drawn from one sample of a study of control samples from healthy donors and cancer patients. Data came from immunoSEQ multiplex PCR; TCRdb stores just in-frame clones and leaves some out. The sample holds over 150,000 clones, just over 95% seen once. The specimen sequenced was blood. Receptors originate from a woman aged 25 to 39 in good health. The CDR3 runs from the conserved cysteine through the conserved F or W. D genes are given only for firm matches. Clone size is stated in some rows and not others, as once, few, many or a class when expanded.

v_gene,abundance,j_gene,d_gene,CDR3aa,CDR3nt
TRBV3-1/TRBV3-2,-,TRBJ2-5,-,CASSQWIASETQYF,TGTGCCAGCAGCCAATGGATCGCGTCGGAGACCCAGTACTTC
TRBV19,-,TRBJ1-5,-,CASWTDSNQPQHF,TGTGCCAGCTGGACCGATAGCAATCAGCCCCAGCATTTT
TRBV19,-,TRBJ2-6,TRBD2,CASSMVGRGVSGANVLTF,TGTGCCAGTAGTATGGTTGGGCGGGGGGTCTCCGGGGCCAACGTCCTGACTTTC
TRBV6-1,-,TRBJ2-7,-,CASSEVGGGVQAYEQYF,TGTGCCAGCAGTGAAGTTGGGGGCGGGGTACAAGCCTACGAGCAGTACTTC
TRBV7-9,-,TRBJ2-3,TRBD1,CASSLARDRGARDTQYF,TGTGCCAGCAGCTTAGCGAGGGACAGGGGAGCGAGAGATACGCAGTATTTT
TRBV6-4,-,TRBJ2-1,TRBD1,CASSDERGDRPTWNEQFF,TGTGCCAGCAGTGACGAAAGGGGGGACAGGCCGACCTGGAATGAGCAGTTCTTC
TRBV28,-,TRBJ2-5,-,CASSSLGEWETQYF,TGTGCCAGCAGTTCCCTGGGGGAGTGGGAGACCCAGTACTTC
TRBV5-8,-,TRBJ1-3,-,CASTPDGNTIYF,TGTGCCAGCACCCCGGATGGAAACACCATATATTTT
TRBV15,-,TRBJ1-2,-,CATSNGAGYGYTF,TGTGCCACCAGCAACGGGGCAGGATATGGCTACACCTTC
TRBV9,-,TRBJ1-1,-,CASSVWENTEAFF,TGTGCCAGCAGCGTATGGGAGAACACTGAAGCTTTCTTT
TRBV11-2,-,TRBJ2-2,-,CASSSRPSSSGELFF,TGTGCCAGCAGCTCAAGGCCGAGCTCGTCCGGGGAGCTGTTTTTT
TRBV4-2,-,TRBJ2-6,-,CASSIGISGANVLTF,TGTGCCAGCAGCATAGGAATCTCTGGGGCCAACGTCCTGACTTTC
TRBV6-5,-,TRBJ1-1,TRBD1,CASRRQGGAEAFF,TGTGCCAGCAGGAGACAGGGGGGCGCTGAAGCTTTCTTT
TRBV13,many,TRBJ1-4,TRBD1,CASSLDRRNEKLFF,TGTGCCAGCAGCTTGGACAGGCGTAATGAAAAACTGTTTTTT
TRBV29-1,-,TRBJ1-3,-,CSVDRVNTIYF,TGCAGCGTTGATCGGGTAAACACCATATATTTT
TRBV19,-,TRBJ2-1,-,CASRVSSYNEQFF,TGTGCCAGTAGGGTAAGCTCCTACAATGAGCAGTTCTTC
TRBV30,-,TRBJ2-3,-,CAWSVLGRRTDTQYF,TGTGCCTGGAGTGTACTGGGTAGGCGCACAGATACGCAGTATTTT
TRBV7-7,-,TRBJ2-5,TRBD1,CASSSQGALETQYF,TGTGCTAGCAGCTCTCAGGGGGCCTTAGAGACCCAGTACTTC
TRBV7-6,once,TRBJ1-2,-,CASSLAAWGAGGYTF,TGTGCCAGCAGCTTAGCGGCATGGGGCGCCGGTGGCTACACCTTC
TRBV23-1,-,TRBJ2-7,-,CASIRNRIYEQYF,TGCGCCAGCATCCGCAACCGGATCTACGAGCAGTACTTC
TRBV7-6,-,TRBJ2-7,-,CASSSRRGRSSYEQYF,TGTGCCAGCAGCTCGCGGAGGGGGCGAAGCTCCTACGAGCAGTACTTC
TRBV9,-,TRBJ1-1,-,CASSFGQPNTEAFF,TGTGCCAGCAGTTTCGGACAGCCGAACACTGAAGCTTTCTTT
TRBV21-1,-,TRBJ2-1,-,CASSSRPGTSGGLYNEQFF,TGTGCCAGCAGCAGCCGTCCCGGGACTAGCGGGGGATTGTACAATGAGCAGTTCTTC
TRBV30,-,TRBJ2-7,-,CAWRKTTYEQYF,TGTGCCTGGAGAAAAACAACCTACGAGCAGTACTTC
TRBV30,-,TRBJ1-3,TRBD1,CAWSLGTETGNTIYF,TGTGCCTGGAGTCTGGGGACAGAGACTGGAAACACCATATATTTT
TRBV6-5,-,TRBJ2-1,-,CASSYSGTTDNEQFF,TGTGCCAGCAGTTACTCCGGGACCACCGACAATGAGCAGTTCTTC
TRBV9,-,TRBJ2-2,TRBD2,CASSVGLAGGLNTGELFF,TGTGCCAGCAGCGTGGGACTAGCGGGGGGCCTGAACACCGGGGAGCTGTTTTTT
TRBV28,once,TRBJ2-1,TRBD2,CASRPAPRREDDEQFF,TGTGCCAGCAGACCCGCGCCCCGGCGGGAGGATGATGAGCAGTTCTTC